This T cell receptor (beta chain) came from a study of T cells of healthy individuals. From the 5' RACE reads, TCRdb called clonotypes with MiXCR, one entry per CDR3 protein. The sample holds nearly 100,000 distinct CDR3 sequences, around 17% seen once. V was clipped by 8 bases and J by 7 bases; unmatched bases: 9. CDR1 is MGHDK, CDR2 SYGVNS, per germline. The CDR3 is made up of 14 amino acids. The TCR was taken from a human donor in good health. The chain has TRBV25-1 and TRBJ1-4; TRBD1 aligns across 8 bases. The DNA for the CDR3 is TGTGCCAGCCGGAAGACAGGGGCCGGTGAAAAACTGTTTTTT. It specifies CASRKTGAGEKLFF.